Listed here are 5 T cell receptor beta chains from one sample, sequenced in a study of T cells after yellow fever vaccination. TCRdb reprocessed the 5' RACE reads with MiXCR, giving one entry per CDR3 protein. Here the sample spans some 300,000 distinct CDR3 sequences, 8% to 9.5% being singletons. The sequencing here drew on PBMCs, taken about 41 days after the first yellow fever vaccination. These receptor sequences come from a young man who received the YFV17D yellow fever vaccine.

This clonotype was seen only a few times. J is TRBJ1-5 and V is TRBV10-3; D is unclear. There are 12 residues in the CDR3. Germline assignment: CDR1 ENHRY and CDR2 SYGVKD. The ends were cut back, 10 bases at V and 3 bases at J, with 10 bases in the middle. DNA of the CDR3: TGTGCCACCAGGAGTTCCAATCAGCCCCAGCATTTT. Its translation is CATRSSNQPQHF.

This rearrangement joins TRBV5-1 to TRBJ2-2; 11 bases line up with TRBD1. The CDR3 covers 16 residues. Trimming cost V 4 bases and J 6 bases; bases outside gene matches: 8. Germline V lookup: CDR1 SGHRS, CDR2 YFSETQ. CDR3 sequence (DNA): TGCGCCAGCAGCAGAGGACAGGGGGCCTCCGCCGGGGAGCTGTTTTTT. The encoded protein is CASSRGQGASAGELFF.

Many counts were recorded for this clonotype. This rearrangement joins TRBV7-9 to TRBJ1-2; no firm D call. V lost 3 bases, J lost 10 bases, and 18 bases lay in between. Germline V lookup: CDR1 SEHNR, CDR2 FQNEAQ (reference sequence). CDR3 size: 14 residues. DNA of the CDR3: TGTGCCAGCAGCTTGGCTCAATCTAAGAATTACTACACCTTC. Protein sequence: CASSLAQSKNYYTF.

Ten or more counts support this clonotype. V gene TRBV7-2 combines with J gene TRBJ2-5; D might be TRBD2 (5 bases). Germline lookup yields CDR1 SGHTA and CDR2 FQGNSA. CDR3 length equals 14 residues. The V end lost 0 bases, the J end lost 4 bases, and 9 bases lay between the germline ends. The CDR3 region has the DNA TGTGCCAGCAGCTTAGCTCTGGGGAGAGAGACCCAGTACTTC. It codes for CASSLALGRETQYF.

The chain carries TRBV27 and TRBJ2-1; 9 bases line up with TRBD2. Germline CDR1 and CDR2: MNHEY and SMNVEV (reference sequence). There are 16 residues in the CDR3. The V gene end was trimmed by 3 bases and the J gene end by 2 bases; junction bases not matched to a gene: 5. This CDR3 reads CASSLSSGATYNEQFF. In DNA form, the CDR3 reads TGTGCCAGCAGTTTGTCTAGCGGGGCCACCTACAATGAGCAGTTCTTC.